This TCR beta chain was retrieved from a study of blood T cells in healthy people across ages. Whole-study context: The template switching approach captured approximately one barcoded beta molecule for every two T cells. Findings of the study overall: Changes in expanded clonotypes were possibly confounded, as the CMV status of donors was unknown.

This CDR3 has 15 amino acids. Germline lookup yields CDR1 MNHEY and CDR2 SVGEGT. A sample-barcoded 5' primer and a J-beta primer mix were used in a second PCR of roughly 7 to 11 cycles. A template-switch adaptor containing 12 random nucleotides labeled each cDNA molecule. In TCRdb, the 5' RACE reads were re-called with MiXCR into one record per CDR3 protein. The table records approximately 700,000 distinct CDR3 sequences, approximately 30% of them present only once. In its sample, this clonotype was seen many times. Its antigen is still unknown. Sequencing was performed on blood. The chain uses TRBV6-2 or TRBV6-3 and TRBJ2-5; D ambiguous. The tail of the sequence fits TRBJ2-7 better, so the J call may be wrong. This TCR was recovered from a woman of 80 years or more in good health. DNA for the CDR3: TGTGCCAGCAGTCCTTCGCGACTGCTCCCCCACGAGCAGTACTTC. This translates into CASSPSRLLPHEQYF.